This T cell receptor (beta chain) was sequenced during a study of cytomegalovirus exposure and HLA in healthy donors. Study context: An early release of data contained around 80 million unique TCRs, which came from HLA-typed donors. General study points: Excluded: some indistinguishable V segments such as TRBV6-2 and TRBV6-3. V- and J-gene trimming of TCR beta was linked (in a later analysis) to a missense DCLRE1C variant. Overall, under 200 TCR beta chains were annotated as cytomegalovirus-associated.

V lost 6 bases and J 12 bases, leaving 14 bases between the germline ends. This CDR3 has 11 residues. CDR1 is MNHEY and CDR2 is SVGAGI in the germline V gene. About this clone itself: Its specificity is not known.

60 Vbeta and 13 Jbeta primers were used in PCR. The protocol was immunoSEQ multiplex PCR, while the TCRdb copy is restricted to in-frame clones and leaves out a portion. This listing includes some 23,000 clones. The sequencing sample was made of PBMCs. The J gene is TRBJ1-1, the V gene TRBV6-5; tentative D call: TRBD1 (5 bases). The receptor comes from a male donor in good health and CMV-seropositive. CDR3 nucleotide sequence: TGTGCCAGCAGCCCCGGGACTAGGACTTTCTTT. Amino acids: CASSPGTRTFF.